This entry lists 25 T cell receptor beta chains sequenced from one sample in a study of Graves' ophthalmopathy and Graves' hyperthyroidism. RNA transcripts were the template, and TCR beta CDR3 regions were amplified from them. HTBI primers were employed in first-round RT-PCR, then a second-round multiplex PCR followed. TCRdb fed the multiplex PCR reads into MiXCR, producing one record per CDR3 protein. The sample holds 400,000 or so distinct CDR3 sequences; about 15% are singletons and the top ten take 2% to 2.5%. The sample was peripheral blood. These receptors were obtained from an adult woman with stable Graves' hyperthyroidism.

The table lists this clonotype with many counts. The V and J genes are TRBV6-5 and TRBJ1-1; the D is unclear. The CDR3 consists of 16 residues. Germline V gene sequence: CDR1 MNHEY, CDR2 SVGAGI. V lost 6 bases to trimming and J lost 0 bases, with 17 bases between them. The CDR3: CASSFWGGRLNTEAFF. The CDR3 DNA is TGTGCCAGCAGCTTTTGGGGAGGGCGCCTGAACACTGAAGCTTTCTTT.

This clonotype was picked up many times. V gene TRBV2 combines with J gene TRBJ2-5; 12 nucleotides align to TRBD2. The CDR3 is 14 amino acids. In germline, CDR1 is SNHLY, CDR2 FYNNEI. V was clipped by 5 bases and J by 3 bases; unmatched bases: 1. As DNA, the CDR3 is TGTGCCAGCAGTCGGACTAGCGGGAAAGAGACCCAGTACTTC. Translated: CASSRTSGKETQYF.

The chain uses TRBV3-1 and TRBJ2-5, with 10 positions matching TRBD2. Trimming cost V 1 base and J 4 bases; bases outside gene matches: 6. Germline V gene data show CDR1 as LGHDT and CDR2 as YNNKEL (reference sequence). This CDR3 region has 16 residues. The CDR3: CASSQVSGRTRETQYF. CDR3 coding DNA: TGTGCCAGCAGCCAAGTTAGCGGGAGGACACGAGAGACCCAGTACTTC.

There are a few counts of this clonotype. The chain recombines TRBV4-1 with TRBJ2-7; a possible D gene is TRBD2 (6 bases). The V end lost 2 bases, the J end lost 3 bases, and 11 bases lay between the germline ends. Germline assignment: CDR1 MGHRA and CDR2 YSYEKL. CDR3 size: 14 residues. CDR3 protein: CASSQPGALYEQYF. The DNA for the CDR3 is TGCGCCAGCAGCCAACCGGGAGCCCTCTACGAGCAGTACTTC.

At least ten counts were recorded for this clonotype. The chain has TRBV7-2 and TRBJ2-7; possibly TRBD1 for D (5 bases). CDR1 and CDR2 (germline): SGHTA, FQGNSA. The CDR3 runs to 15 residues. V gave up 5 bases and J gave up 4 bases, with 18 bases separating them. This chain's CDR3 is CASSLDSKEPYEQYF. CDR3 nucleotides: TGTGCCAGCAGCCTTGACAGCAAAGAGCCTTACGAGCAGTACTTC.

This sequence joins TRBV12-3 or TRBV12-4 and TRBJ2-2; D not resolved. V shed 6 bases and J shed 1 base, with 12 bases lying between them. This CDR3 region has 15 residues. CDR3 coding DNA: TGTGCCAGCAGCACAAATAGAGGGAACACCGGGGAGCTGTTTTTT. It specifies CASSTNRGNTGELFF.

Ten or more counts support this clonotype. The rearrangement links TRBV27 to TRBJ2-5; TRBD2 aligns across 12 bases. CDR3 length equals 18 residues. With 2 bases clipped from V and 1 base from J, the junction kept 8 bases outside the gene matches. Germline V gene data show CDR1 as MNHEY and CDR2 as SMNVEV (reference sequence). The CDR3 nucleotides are TGTGCCAGCAGTTTAGGGGCTAGCGGGAGGGGAGGCCAAGAGACCCAGTACTTC. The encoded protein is CASSLGASGRGGQETQYF.

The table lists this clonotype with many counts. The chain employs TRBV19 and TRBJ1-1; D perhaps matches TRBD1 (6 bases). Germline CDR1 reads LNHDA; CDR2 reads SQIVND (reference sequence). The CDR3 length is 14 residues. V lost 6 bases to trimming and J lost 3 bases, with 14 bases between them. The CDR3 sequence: CASRWGGRDTEAFF. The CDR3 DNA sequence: TGTGCCAGTAGATGGGGGGGCCGGGACACTGAAGCTTTCTTT.

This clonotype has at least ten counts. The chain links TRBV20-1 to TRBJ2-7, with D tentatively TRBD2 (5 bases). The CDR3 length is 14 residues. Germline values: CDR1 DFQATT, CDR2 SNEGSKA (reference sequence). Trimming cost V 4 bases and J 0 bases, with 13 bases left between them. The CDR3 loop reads CSAKWRARSYEQYF. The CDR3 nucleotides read TGCAGTGCTAAATGGCGGGCCCGCTCCTACGAGCAGTACTTC.

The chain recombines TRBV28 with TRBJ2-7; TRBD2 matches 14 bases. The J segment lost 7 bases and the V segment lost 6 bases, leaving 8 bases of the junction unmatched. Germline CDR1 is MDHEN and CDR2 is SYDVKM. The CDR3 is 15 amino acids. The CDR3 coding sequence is TGTGCCAGCAGCCCCCAGGGACTAGCGGGAGATGAGCAGTACTTC. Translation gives CASSPQGLAGDEQYF.

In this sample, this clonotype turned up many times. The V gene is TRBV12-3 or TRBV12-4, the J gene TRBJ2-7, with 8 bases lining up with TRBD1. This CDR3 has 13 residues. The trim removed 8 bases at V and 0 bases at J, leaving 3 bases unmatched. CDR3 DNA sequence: TGTGCCAGCGGGGACAGGAGCTCCTACGAGCAGTACTTC. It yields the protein CASGDRSSYEQYF.

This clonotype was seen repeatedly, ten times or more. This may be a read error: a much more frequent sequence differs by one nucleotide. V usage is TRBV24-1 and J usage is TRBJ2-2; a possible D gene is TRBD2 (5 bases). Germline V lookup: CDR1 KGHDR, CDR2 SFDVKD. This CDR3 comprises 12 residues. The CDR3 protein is CATSMNTGELLF. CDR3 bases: TGTGCCACCAGTATGAACACCGGGGAGCTGCTTTTT.

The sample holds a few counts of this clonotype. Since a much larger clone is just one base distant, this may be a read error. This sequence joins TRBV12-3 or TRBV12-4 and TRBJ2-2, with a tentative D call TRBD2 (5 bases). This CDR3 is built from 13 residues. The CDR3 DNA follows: TGTGCCAGCAGTTTGTTGAGAACCGGGGAGCTGTGTTTT. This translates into CASSLLRTGELCF.

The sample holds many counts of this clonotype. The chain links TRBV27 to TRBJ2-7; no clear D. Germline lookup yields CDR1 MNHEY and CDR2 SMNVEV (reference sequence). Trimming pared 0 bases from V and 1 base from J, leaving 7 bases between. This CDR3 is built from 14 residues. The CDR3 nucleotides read TGTGCCAGCAGTTTATCCGACCCATCCTACGAGCAGTACTTC. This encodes CASSLSDPSYEQYF.

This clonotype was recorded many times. The CDR3 nucleotides are TGCAGCGTTGAAGGGCTTAACACCGGGGAGCTGTTTTTT. As protein: CSVEGLNTGELFF. This chain joins TRBV29-1 and TRBJ2-2, with D hard to call. Germline lookup yields CDR1 SQVTM and CDR2 ANQGSEA. The V and J ends lost 1 base and 2 bases respectively, with 5 bases between them. The CDR3 totals 13 residues.

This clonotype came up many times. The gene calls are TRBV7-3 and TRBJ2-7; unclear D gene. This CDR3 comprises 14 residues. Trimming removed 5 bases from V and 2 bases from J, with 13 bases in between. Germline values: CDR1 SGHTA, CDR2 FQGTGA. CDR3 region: CASSQGPPPYEQYF. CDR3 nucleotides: TGTGCCAGCAGCCAAGGGCCCCCACCCTACGAGCAGTACTTC.

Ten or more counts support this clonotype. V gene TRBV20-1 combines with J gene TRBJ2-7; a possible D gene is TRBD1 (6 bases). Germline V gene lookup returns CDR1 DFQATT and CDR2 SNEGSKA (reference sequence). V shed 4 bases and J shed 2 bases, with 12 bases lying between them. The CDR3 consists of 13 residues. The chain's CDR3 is CSAIRDKTYEQYF. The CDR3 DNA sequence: TGCAGTGCTATCCGGGACAAGACCTACGAGCAGTACTTC.

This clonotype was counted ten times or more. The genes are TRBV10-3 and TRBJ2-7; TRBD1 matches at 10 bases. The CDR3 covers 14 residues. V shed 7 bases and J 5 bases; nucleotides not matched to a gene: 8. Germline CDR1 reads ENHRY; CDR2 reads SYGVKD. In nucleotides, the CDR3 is TGTGCCATCAAAAAGGGACAGGGGAAGAACGAGCAGTACTTC. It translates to CAIKKGQGKNEQYF.

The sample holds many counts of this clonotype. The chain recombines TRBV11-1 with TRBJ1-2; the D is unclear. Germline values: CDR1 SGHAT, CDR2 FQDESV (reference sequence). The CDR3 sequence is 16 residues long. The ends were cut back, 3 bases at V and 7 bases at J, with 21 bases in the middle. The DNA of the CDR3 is TGTGCCAGCAGCTTCGCTAATAAAGAGGACTTAGTTGGCTACACCTTC. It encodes CASSFANKEDLVGYTF.

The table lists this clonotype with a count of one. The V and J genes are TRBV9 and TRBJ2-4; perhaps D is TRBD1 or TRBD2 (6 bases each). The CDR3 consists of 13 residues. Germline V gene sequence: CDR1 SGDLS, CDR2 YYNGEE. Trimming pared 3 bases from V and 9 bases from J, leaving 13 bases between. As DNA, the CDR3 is TGTGCCAGCAGCGGAAGACAGGAGGGCATTCAGTACTTC. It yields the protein CASSGRQEGIQYF.

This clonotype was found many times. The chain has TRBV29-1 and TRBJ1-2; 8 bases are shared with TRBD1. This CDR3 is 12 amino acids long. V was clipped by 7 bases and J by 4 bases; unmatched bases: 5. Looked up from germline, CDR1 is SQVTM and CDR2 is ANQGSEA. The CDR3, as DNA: TGCAGCGCCGGAGACAGGGGCTATGGCTACACCTTC. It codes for CSAGDRGYGYTF.

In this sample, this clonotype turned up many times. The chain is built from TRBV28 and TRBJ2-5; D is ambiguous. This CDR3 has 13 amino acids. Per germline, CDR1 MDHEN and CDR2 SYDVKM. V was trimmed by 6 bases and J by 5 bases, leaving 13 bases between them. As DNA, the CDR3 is TGTGCCAGCAGACGAATCAACGGGGAGACCCAGTACTTC. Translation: CASRRINGETQYF.

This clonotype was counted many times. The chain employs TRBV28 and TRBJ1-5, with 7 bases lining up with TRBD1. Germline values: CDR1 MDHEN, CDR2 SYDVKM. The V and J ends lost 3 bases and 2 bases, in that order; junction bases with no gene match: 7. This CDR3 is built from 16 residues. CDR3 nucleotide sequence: TGTGCCAGCAGTTTCCAACAGGGGCTTGGCAATCAGCCCCAGCATTTT. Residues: CASSFQQGLGNQPQHF.

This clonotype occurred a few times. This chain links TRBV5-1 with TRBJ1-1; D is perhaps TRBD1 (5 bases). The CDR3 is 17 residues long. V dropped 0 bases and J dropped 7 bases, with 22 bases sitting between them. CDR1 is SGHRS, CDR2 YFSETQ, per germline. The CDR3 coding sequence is TGCGCCAGCAGCTTGGAACCGGCAACAACAAGAACAGGTGAAGCTTTCTTT. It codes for CASSLEPATTRTGEAFF.

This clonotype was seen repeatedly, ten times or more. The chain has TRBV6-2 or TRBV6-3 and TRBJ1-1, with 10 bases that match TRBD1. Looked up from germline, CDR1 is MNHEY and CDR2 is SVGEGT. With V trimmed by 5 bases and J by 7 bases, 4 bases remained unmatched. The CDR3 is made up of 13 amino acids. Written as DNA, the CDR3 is TGTGCCAGCAGTGAGACAGGGGGCGGTGAAGCTTTCTTT. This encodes CASSETGGGEAFF.